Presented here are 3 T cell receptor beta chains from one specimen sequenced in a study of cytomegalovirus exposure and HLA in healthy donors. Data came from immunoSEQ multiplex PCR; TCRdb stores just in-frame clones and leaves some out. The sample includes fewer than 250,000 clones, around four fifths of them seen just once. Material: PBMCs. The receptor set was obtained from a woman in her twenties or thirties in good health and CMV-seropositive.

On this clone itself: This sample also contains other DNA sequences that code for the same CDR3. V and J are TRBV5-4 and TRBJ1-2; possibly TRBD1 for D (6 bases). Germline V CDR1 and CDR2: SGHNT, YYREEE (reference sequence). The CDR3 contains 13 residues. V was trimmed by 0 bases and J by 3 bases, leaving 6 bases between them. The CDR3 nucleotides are TGTGCCAGCAGCTTGGGGACAGACTATGGCTACACCTTC. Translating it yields CASSLGTDYGYTF.

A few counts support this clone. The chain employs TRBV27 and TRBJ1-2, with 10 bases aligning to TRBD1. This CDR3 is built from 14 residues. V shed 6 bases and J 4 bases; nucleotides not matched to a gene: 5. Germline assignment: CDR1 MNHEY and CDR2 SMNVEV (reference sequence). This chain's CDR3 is CASSRQGAGYGYTF. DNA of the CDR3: TGTGCCAGCAGCAGACAGGGGGCAGGCTATGGCTACACCTTC.

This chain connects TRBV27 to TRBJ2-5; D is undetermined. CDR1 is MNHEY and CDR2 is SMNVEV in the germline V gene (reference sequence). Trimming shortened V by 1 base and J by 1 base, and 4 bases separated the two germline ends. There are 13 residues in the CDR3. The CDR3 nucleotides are TGTGCCAGCAGTTTATGGGCCCAAGAGACCCAGTACTTC. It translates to CASSLWAQETQYF.